There are a few counts of the clone carrying this TCR beta chain. What it recognizes is unknown. This sample was included in a study of T cell repertoires in cytomegalovirus infection. TCRdb used MiXCR to reprocess the reads, holding one entry per CDR3 protein. The table includes a few hundred thousand distinct CDR3 sequences, under 25% detected once. From germline, CDR1 is MNHEY and CDR2 SVGAGI. The CDR3 runs 14 residues. Trimming pared 0 bases from V and 4 bases from J, leaving 6 bases between. This sequence joins TRBV6-5 and TRBJ2-2, with unresolved D. This receptor was obtained from a human donor in good health (CMV status not recorded). Some clones in this sample may be carry-over from other donors' samples. Sequenced material: cultured PBMCs, taken from culture after CMV antigen stimulation. In DNA form, the CDR3 reads TGTGCCAGCAGTTACTCCATATTCACCGGGGAGCTGTTTTTT. Protein: CASSYSIFTGELFF.